What follows are 13 T cell receptor beta chains derived from one specimen sequenced in a study of T cell changes during pregnancy in multiple sclerosis. Here immunoSEQ multiplex PCR was the method, and the copy in TCRdb shows in-frame clones only, minus some. In the table there are more than 95,000 clones, approximately 95% of which are singletons. The starting material was peripheral blood, obtained after pregnancy. These receptors all come from a female donor with multiple sclerosis, enrolled in a pregnancy study.

The chain carries TRBV11-2 and TRBJ2-3; 7 positions agree with TRBD1. Germline V gives CDR1 SGHAT, CDR2 FQNNGV. V dropped 2 bases and J dropped 5; count of bases not matched to a gene: 7. The CDR3 runs to 15 residues. The CDR3 loop reads CASSLSRRGIDTQYF. Written as DNA, the CDR3 is TGTGCCAGCAGCTTATCCCGCAGGGGGATAGATACGCAGTATTTT.

The CDR3 DNA sequence: TGTGCCAGCAGTTCCCCCCGGGGGGCCAACGTCCTGACTTTC. Protein product: CASSSPRGANVLTF. The chain combines TRBV28 with TRBJ2-6; D gene unclear. V gave up 4 bases and J gave up 4 bases, with 8 bases separating them. Germline V CDR1 and CDR2: MDHEN, SYDVKM. This CDR3 region has 14 residues.

The chain uses TRBV9 and TRBJ2-7, with D perhaps TRBD2 (7 bases). Germline CDR1 SGDLS, CDR2 YYNGEE. With 7 bases removed from V and 2 bases from J, the gap between germline ends came to 16 bases. The CDR3 runs to 14 residues. The DNA for the CDR3 is TGTGCCAGCGGCGGGGGCGGGAGCCCCTACGAGCAGTACTTC. As protein: CASGGGGSPYEQYF.

The chain uses TRBV28 and TRBJ2-2, with 8 positions matching TRBD1. This CDR3 region has 16 residues. The germline V gene has CDR1 MDHEN and CDR2 SYDVKM. The junction had 8 bases not matched to a gene; V was cut back by 3 bases and J by 5 bases. The chain's CDR3 is CASSFGDRGLTGELFF. CDR3 DNA: TGTGCCAGCAGTTTTGGAGACAGGGGATTAACCGGGGAGCTGTTTTTT.

The V and J genes are TRBV2 and TRBJ1-4, with TRBD1 identical over 7 bases. V gave up 6 bases and J gave up 8 bases; unmatched junction bases: 3. Germline CDR1 SNHLY, CDR2 FYNNEI. The CDR3 is 12 amino acids. The CDR3 spells CASRGQREKLFF. The CDR3 region has the DNA TGTGCCAGCAGGGGACAGCGGGAAAAACTGTTTTTT.

V gene TRBV2 combines with J gene TRBJ1-6; D is possibly TRBD1 (5 bases). The V and J ends lost 2 bases and 6 bases respectively, with 8 bases between them. Germline V gives CDR1 SNHLY, CDR2 FYNNEI. The CDR3 contains 14 residues. The CDR3 loop is CASSELQVNSPLHF. The CDR3 nucleotides are TGTGCCAGCAGTGAATTACAGGTTAATTCACCCCTCCACTTT.

This rearrangement joins TRBV6-7 to TRBJ2-7; no firm D call. TRBV6-7 is flagged as an ORF with uncertain function. There are 14 residues in the CDR3. V was shortened by 4 bases and J by 6 bases, with 16 bases between the two germline ends. CDR3 nucleotides: TGTGCCAGCAGTTTCCCCCCCACATTGCTCGAGCAGTACTTC. It specifies CASSFPPTLLEQYF.

This clone was counted between two and nine times. V and J are TRBV11-2 and TRBJ2-5, with D maybe TRBD2 (6 bases). The germline gives CDR1 SGHAT, CDR2 FQNNGV. The V and J ends lost 7 bases and 0 bases respectively, with 9 bases between them. This CDR3 comprises 13 residues. CDR3 DNA: TGTGCCAGCACGGGGGTGTACCAAGAGACCCAGTACTTC. Its protein is CASTGVYQETQYF.

This chain joins TRBV28 and TRBJ2-2; D is unresolved. The CDR3 is 16 residues long. Germline V gives CDR1 MDHEN, CDR2 SYDVKM. Deletions cut 6 bases from V and 3 bases from J, with 17 bases between. Here the CDR3 reads CASSSATETYTGELFF. The CDR3 DNA sequence: TGTGCCAGCAGCTCTGCCACAGAGACCTACACCGGGGAGCTGTTTTTT.

The rearrangement links TRBV30 to TRBJ1-1; D uncertain. With 3 bases removed from V and 5 bases from J, the gap between germline ends came to 10 bases. CDR1 and CDR2 (germline): GTSNPN, SVGIG (reference sequence). The CDR3 has 12 residues. The CDR3 nucleotides are TGTGCCTGGAGCACAGTGGGTACTGAAGCTTTCTTT. Amino acid sequence: CAWSTVGTEAFF.

Here the CDR3 DNA reads TGTGCCAGCAGTCGACTAGCGGGAGACCCGAACACCGGGGAGCTGTTTTTT. Its protein product is CASSRLAGDPNTGELFF. The rearrangement links TRBV25-1 to TRBJ2-2; 12 nucleotides align to TRBD2. The CDR3 runs 17 residues. CDR1 MGHDK and CDR2 SYGVNS come from the germline V gene. Losses at the gene ends were 5 bases for V and 0 bases for J; bases not matched to a gene: 4.

The chain has TRBV7-9 and TRBJ1-4, with D perhaps TRBD1 (5 bases). CDR1 is SEHNR and CDR2 is FQNEAQ in the germline V gene (reference sequence). CDR3 length equals 13 residues. Deletions cut 3 bases from V and 7 bases from J, with 9 bases between. In DNA form, the CDR3 reads TGTGCCAGCAGCTTTCAGGGTACTGAAAAACTGTTTTTT. This sequence encodes CASSFQGTEKLFF.

Only one count was recorded for this clone. This sequence joins TRBV19 and TRBJ2-1; 11 nucleotides agree with TRBD2. The CDR3 loop spans 17 amino acids. CDR1 and CDR2 from the germline V gene are LNHDA and SQIVND (reference sequence). The J segment lost 6 bases and the V segment lost 3 bases, leaving 10 bases of the junction unmatched. For the CDR3, the DNA is TGTGCCAGTAGTATTAGTGTAGGGCTAGCGGGAGGCAATGAGCAGTTCTTC. Translation gives CASSISVGLAGGNEQFF.